One sample yielded the 24 T cell receptor beta chains listed below, sequenced in a study of beta chain features in type 1 diabetes. General study points: Type 1 diabetes patients had TCRB CDR3s that were shorter (moderately but significantly so) in all four CD4+ subsets.

The isolated RNA, all of it, was reverse transcribed, so expressed TCRB transcripts were what got sequenced. Libraries were prepared by immunoSEQ multiplex PCR; TCRdb keeps only in-frame clonotypes and omits some of them. The data show 640,000 or so clones, 10% to 15% seen once. No antigens are known for them. The sample taken for sequencing was naive CD4+ T cells from blood. The receptor set was obtained from a young man with type 1 diabetes.

This clone appeared a few times. V gene TRBV4-1 combines with J gene TRBJ2-7; 7 bases are shared with TRBD1. Germline V gene data show CDR1 as MGHRA and CDR2 as YSYEKL. This CDR3 is 16 amino acids long. V dropped 4 bases and J dropped 2; count of bases not matched to a gene: 11. The CDR3, as DNA: TGCGCCAGCAGCCCCGCCCCTGGGACAGCCACCTACGAGCAGTACTTC. It specifies CASSPAPGTATYEQYF.

The table lists this clone with a few counts. This chain connects TRBV5-4 to TRBJ1-1; 8 nucleotides align to TRBD1. Germline loops: CDR1 SGHNT, CDR2 YYREEE (reference sequence). The CDR3 totals 14 residues. Trimming removed 1 base from V and 3 bases from J; junction bases left unmatched: 2. In DNA form, the CDR3 reads TGTGCCAGCAGCTTGTTACAGGGGGACACTGAAGCTTTCTTT. Translated: CASSLLQGDTEAFF. Based on the CDR3 plus reference TRBV5-4 and TRBJ1-1, the full variable domain is ETGVTQSPTHLIKTRGQQVTLRCSSQSGHNTVSWYQQALGQGPQFIFQYYREEENGRGNFPPRFSGLQFPNYSSELNVNALELDDSALYLCASSLLQGDTEAFFGQGTRLTVV.

This clone was found a few times. V usage is TRBV5-4 and J usage is TRBJ1-1, with D possibly TRBD1 on 5 matching bases. Trimming took 1 base from V and 1 from J, leaving 8 bases between them. CDR3 length: 14 residues. CDR1 is SGHNT, CDR2 YYREEE, per germline (reference sequence). For the CDR3, the DNA is TGTGCCAGCAGCTTGAAGGACAAGAACACTGAAGCTTTCTTT. Protein: CASSLKDKNTEAFF. The full variable domain, in which reference TRBV5-4 and TRBJ1-1 provide the parts outside the CDR3, is ETGVTQSPTHLIKTRGQQVTLRCSSQSGHNTVSWYQQALGQGPQFIFQYYREEENGRGNFPPRFSGLQFPNYSSELNVNALELDDSALYLCASSLKDKNTEAFFGQGTRLTVV.

This clone was recorded a few times. The V call is TRBV30, the J call TRBJ2-2, with D tentatively TRBD1 or TRBD2 (6 bases each). V shed 7 bases and J shed 6 bases, with 21 bases lying between them. Germline lookup yields CDR1 GTSNPN and CDR2 SVGIG (reference sequence). The CDR3 runs 15 residues. CDR3 bases: TGTGCCTTGACAACCGGGGGCGCATCGGCCGGGGAGCTGTTTTTT. Translated, it gives CALTTGGASAGELFF.

CDR3 coding DNA: TGTGCCAGCTTAGATTTAGGGGAATTCTATGGCTACACCTTC. Residues: CASLDLGEFYGYTF. The rearrangement joins TRBV28 to TRBJ1-2, with a weak D call TRBD1 (5 bases). The germline CDR1 and CDR2 sequences are MDHEN and SYDVKM. The CDR3 runs to 14 residues. Trimming took 8 bases from V and 4 from J, leaving 17 bases between them.

This clone was recorded once. The chain uses TRBV30 and TRBJ2-7; no firm D call. CDR3 length: 12 amino acids. V lost 3 bases to trimming and J lost 0 bases, with 6 bases between them. Looked up from germline, CDR1 is GTSNPN and CDR2 is SVGIG (reference sequence). The CDR3 sequence is CAWSQHSYEQYF. The CDR3, as DNA: TGTGCCTGGAGCCAGCACTCCTACGAGCAGTACTTC. The complete variable domain, with remaining parts taken from reference TRBV30 and TRBJ2-7, reads SQTIHQWPATLVQPVGSPLSLECTVEGTSNPNLYWYRQAAGRGLQLLFYSVGIGQISSEVPQNLSASRPQDRQFILSSKKLLLSDSGFYLCAWSQHSYEQYFGPGTRLTVT.

The chain has TRBV4-1 and TRBJ1-5, with a tentative D call TRBD1 (5 bases). The germline CDR1 and CDR2 sequences are MGHRA and YSYEKL. Trimming left V 0 bases short and J 4 bases short, with 13 bases between. This CDR3 spans 16 amino acids. CDR3 DNA: TGCGCCAGCAGCCAAGAGGGAGGGGAGTTAAATCAGCCCCAGCATTTT. It codes for CASSQEGGELNQPQHF.

The genes are TRBV11-2 and TRBJ1-1; D might be TRBD1 (5 bases). The ends were cut back, 5 bases at V and 6 bases at J, with 16 bases in the middle. The CDR3 extends over 14 amino acids. Per the germline V gene, CDR1 is SGHAT and CDR2 is FQNNGV. The DNA of the CDR3 is TGTGCCAGCAGCCCGTCCCGACAGTTCCCTGAAGCTTTCTTT. This encodes CASSPSRQFPEAFF.

The rearrangement uses TRBV18 and TRBJ1-3, with a possible D match to TRBD1 (6 bases). V was trimmed by 3 bases and J by 0 bases, leaving 15 bases between them. The germline V gene encodes CDR1 KGHSH and CDR2 LQKENI. The CDR3 loop spans 17 amino acids. The CDR3 DNA reads TGTGCCAGCTCACCCCGTCCGGACAGAAGCTCTGGAAACACCATATATTTT. Translation: CASSPRPDRSSGNTIYF.

Concerning this clone itself: Other nucleotide sequences from this sample produce the same CDR3. The rearrangement joins TRBV25-1 to TRBJ2-7, with TRBD1 matching 8 bases. Germline assignment: CDR1 MGHDK and CDR2 SYGVNS. The CDR3 is 14 amino acids. V lost 4 bases, J lost 3 bases, and 5 bases stayed unmatched. The CDR3 nucleotides are TGTGCCAGCAGTGTCCCCGGGACAGGCTACGAGCAGTACTTC. Amino acid sequence: CASSVPGTGYEQYF.

This clone was observed a few times. V usage is TRBV6-5 and J usage is TRBJ2-7, with 9 positions matching TRBD1. The CDR3 has 12 residues. The germline CDR1 and CDR2 sequences are MNHEY and SVGAGI. Unmatched junction bases numbered 2, after V lost 8 bases and J lost 3 bases. The CDR3 region is CASGTGNYEQYF. For the CDR3, the DNA is TGTGCCAGCGGGACAGGGAACTACGAGCAGTACTTC.

This clone was counted between two and nine times. The chain carries TRBV30 and TRBJ1-2, with D hard to call. Germline CDR1 GTSNPN, CDR2 SVGIG (reference sequence). This CDR3 is 13 amino acids long. V gave up 2 bases and J gave up 2 bases, with 9 bases separating them. CDR3 amino acids: CAWSSGGNYGYTF. The CDR3 coding sequence is TGTGCCTGGAGTTCAGGCGGAAACTATGGCTACACCTTC.

This clone has only a few counts. The chain combines TRBV11-2 with TRBJ1-6; a possible D gene is TRBD1 (5 bases). V lost 1 base and J 15 bases, leaving 10 bases between the germline ends. Looked up from germline, CDR1 is SGHAT and CDR2 is FQNNGV. The CDR3 runs 12 residues. The CDR3 sequence: CASSLAAGVLHF. For the CDR3, the DNA is TGTGCCAGCAGCTTAGCTGCGGGGGTCCTCCACTTT. The full variable domain, with the rest looked up from reference TRBV11-2 and TRBJ1-6, is EAGVAQSPRYKIIEKRQSVAFWCNPISGHATLYWYQQILGQGPKLLIQFQNNGVVDDSQLPKDRFSAERLKGVDSTLKIQPAKLEDSAVYLCASSLAAGVLHFGNGTRLTVT.

The V gene is TRBV6-6, the J gene TRBJ1-1; D gene unclear. The V end was cut by 5 bases, the J end by 3 bases, with 10 bases between. CDR1 is MNHNY and CDR2 is SVGAGI in the germline V gene (reference sequence). The CDR3 totals 13 residues. The CDR3 here is CASSPNRHTEAFF. CDR3 bases: TGTGCCAGCAGTCCTAATAGGCACACTGAAGCTTTCTTT.

The V and J genes are TRBV30 and TRBJ2-7, with D perhaps TRBD1 or TRBD2 (6 bases each). Deletions cut 1 base from V and 6 bases from J, with 16 bases between. The CDR3 covers 14 residues. Germline V gene data show CDR1 as GTSNPN and CDR2 as SVGIG (reference sequence). CDR3 bases: TGTGCCTGGAGTGAGGCCGGGGGCCAAGGCGAGCAGTACTTC. Amino acid sequence: CAWSEAGGQGEQYF.

This clone was detected only a few times. V usage is TRBV7-9 and J usage is TRBJ1-1; tentative D call: TRBD1 (5 bases). The V end was cut by 3 bases, the J end by 7 bases, with 15 bases between. Looked up from germline, CDR1 is SEHNR and CDR2 is FQNEAQ (reference sequence). The CDR3 runs 14 residues. The CDR3 sequence: CASSFREPMGEAFF. CDR3 nucleotides: TGTGCCAGCAGCTTCAGGGAGCCTATGGGTGAAGCTTTCTTT.

The chain combines TRBV2 with TRBJ1-1; D gene unclear. The V and J ends lost 6 bases and 0 bases respectively, with 11 bases between them. The V gene's germline CDR1 is SNHLY and CDR2 FYNNEI. There are 14 residues in the CDR3. In DNA, the CDR3 is TGTGCCAGCAGATCACTTGACGTGAACACTGAAGCTTTCTTT. Amino acids: CASRSLDVNTEAFF.

A note on this clone: The identical CDR3 is also encoded by other nucleotide sequences in the sample. The V call is TRBV5-1, the J call TRBJ2-5; D gene uncertain. The germline V gene encodes CDR1 SGHRS and CDR2 YFSETQ. The CDR3 contains 12 residues. V was cut by 1 base and J by 4 bases, with 5 bases left in between. As DNA, the CDR3 is TGCGCCAGCAGCTTGATTGGAGAGACCCAGTACTTC. Translation gives CASSLIGETQYF.

This clone occurred a few times. The chain couples TRBV2 to TRBJ1-1; D may be TRBD1 (6 bases). V was cut by 5 bases and J by 2 bases, with 9 bases left in between. Germline V gene lookup returns CDR1 SNHLY and CDR2 FYNNEI. The CDR3 spans 13 residues. The CDR3 nucleotides read TGTGCCAGCAGTTCGGACAGCAACACTGAAGCTTTCTTT. Encoded protein: CASSSDSNTEAFF.

A few counts support this clone. The gene calls are TRBV11-2 and TRBJ2-5; D not resolved. Trimming removed 1 base from V and 5 bases from J, with 17 bases in between. The CDR3 runs 16 residues. The germline CDR1 and CDR2 sequences are SGHAT and FQNNGV. Written as DNA, the CDR3 is TGTGCCAGCAGCTTAGGCCAGACCTTTTTTGAGGAGACCCAGTACTTC. This sequence encodes CASSLGQTFFEETQYF.

The sample holds a few counts of this clone. The V call is TRBV4-2, the J call TRBJ1-1, with D perhaps matching TRBD1 (5 bases). CDR3 length equals 17 residues. V was shortened by 1 base and J by 0 bases, with 15 bases between the two germline ends. Germline values: CDR1 LGHNA, CDR2 YNFKEQ. The CDR3 DNA follows: TGTGCCAGCAGCCAAGCAAAGGGGTATTTAATGAACACTGAAGCTTTCTTT. This codes for CASSQAKGYLMNTEAFF.

The genes are TRBV30 and TRBJ1-1; a weak D match, TRBD1 (5 bases). This CDR3 region has 13 residues. Germline CDR1 reads GTSNPN; CDR2 reads SVGIG (reference sequence). The ends were cut back, 3 bases at V and 0 bases at J, with 8 bases in the middle. The CDR3 here is CAWRSGLNTEAFF. The CDR3, as DNA: TGTGCCTGGAGGTCAGGGTTGAACACTGAAGCTTTCTTT.

This clone has more than one count but fewer than ten. The chain couples TRBV7-3 to TRBJ2-5, with no clear D. Trimming left V 0 bases short and J 3 bases short, with 11 bases between. The CDR3 is 15 amino acids. Germline V gene sequence: CDR1 SGHTA, CDR2 FQGTGA. CDR3 amino acids: CASSLTGRQEETQYF. The CDR3, as DNA: TGTGCCAGCAGCTTAACGGGTCGGCAAGAAGAGACCCAGTACTTC.

The gene calls are TRBV11-2 and TRBJ2-5; D is undetermined. This CDR3 is 12 amino acids long. With 9 bases removed from V and 3 bases from J, the gap between germline ends came to 11 bases. From germline, CDR1 is SGHAT and CDR2 FQNNGV. CDR3 nucleotide sequence: TGTGCCAGTTGGGTAGGGAAAGAGACCCAGTACTTC. Translating it yields CASWVGKETQYF.